This T cell receptor beta chain was observed in a study of cytomegalovirus exposure and HLA in healthy donors. The assay was immunoSEQ multiplex PCR, and TCRdb's table has in-frame clones only and misses some. Found here are approximately 270,000 clones, roughly 84% of them singletons; the top ten hold 9.5% to 15%. This CDR3 spans 15 amino acids. Germline lookup yields CDR1 MNHEY and CDR2 SMNVEV (reference sequence). V was clipped by 5 bases and J by 6 bases; unmatched bases: 8. Comment on this clone: Its target is unknown.

Study-wide results and caveats: Reports showed the classifier diagnosing cytomegalovirus status with high specificity and sensitivity. There were some public TCRs occurring in many donors, but most TCR sequences were rare. Specific recognition of CMV antigens was confirmed in vitro for a few chains (all CMV-associated).

The sequenced sample consisted of PBMCs. This receptor was identified in a man aged 18 to 29 in good health and CMV-seropositive. The rearrangement joins TRBV27 to TRBJ2-7; TRBD1 agrees at 12 bases. The CDR3 region has the DNA TGTGCCAGCAGTATTTCCGGGACAGGGGGCTCCGAGCAGTACTTC. It encodes CASSISGTGGSEQYF.